Detailed here is one TCR beta chain. CD45RO-negative cells were positively selected for CCR7, leaving out terminally differentiated effector memory CD45RA+ cells. The protocol was immunoSEQ multiplex PCR, while the TCRdb copy is restricted to in-frame clones and leaves out a portion. The sample includes about 2 million clones, less than 95% of them seen just once. The data are from a study of shared clonotypes between healthy human individuals. The V end lost 11 bases, the J end lost 4 bases, and 14 bases lay between the germline ends. Per the germline V gene, CDR1 is MGHRA and CDR2 is YSYEKL. This CDR3 contains 13 residues.

The specimen sequenced was naive CD8+ T cells sorted from blood. The clonotype originates from a young man in good health. The chain links TRBV4-1 to TRBJ2-2; possible D gene TRBD2, 6 bases. In DNA, the CDR3 is TGCGCCGCACGGGAGACCCGCACCGGGGAGCTGTTTTTT. The encoded protein is CAARETRTGELFF.